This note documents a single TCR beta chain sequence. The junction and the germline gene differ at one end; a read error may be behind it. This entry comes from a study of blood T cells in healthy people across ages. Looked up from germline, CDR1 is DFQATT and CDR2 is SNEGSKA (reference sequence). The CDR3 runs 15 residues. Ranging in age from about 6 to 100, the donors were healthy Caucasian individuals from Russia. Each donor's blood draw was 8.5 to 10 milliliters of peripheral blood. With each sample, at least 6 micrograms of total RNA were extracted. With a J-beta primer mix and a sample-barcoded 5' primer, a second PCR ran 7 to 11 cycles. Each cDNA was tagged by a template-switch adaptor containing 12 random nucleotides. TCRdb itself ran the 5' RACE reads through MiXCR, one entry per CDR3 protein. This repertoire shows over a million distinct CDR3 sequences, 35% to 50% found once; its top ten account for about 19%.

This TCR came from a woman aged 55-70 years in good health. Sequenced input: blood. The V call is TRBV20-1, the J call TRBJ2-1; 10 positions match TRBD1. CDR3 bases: TGCAGAGCTATTCGACAGGGGGCAACCTACAATGAGCAGTTCTTC. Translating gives CRAIRQGATYNEQFF.